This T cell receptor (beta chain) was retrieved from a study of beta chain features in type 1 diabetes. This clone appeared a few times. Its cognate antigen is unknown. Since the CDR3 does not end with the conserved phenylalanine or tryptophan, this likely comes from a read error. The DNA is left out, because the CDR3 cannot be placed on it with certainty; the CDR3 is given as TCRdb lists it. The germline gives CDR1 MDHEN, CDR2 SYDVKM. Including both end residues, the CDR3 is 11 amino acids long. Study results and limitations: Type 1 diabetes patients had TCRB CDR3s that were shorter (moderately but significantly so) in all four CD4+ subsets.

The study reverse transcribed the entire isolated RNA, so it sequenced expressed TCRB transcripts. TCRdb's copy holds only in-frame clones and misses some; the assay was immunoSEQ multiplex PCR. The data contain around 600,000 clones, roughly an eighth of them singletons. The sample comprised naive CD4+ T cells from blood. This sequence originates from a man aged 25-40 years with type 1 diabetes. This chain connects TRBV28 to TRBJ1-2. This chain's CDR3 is CASSTTRRVSV.